These T cell receptor beta chains were read from a single sample in a study of T-cell memory formation after mild COVID-19. TCRdb itself ran the 5' RACE reads through MiXCR, one entry per CDR3 protein. The sample holds fewer than 500,000 distinct CDR3 sequences, nearly 25% seen once. Source material: PBMCs or a T cell subset sorted from them (not recorded which). Receptor source: an adult woman who had mild COVID-19 (a few samples of this study predate the infection). Cell type and time point are not known. Each CDR3 is given with its conserved first and last residue. Each record gives: V gene, clone size, CDR3 protein. Some rows mark clone size as missing; the rest say once, few, many or name a class of expanded clone.

TRBV3-1,few,CASSQVSGTGGSGGYTF
TRBV4-2,.,CASSQGLAGASSYNEQFF
TRBV29-1,.,CSVEGAARGPEAFF
TRBV2,.,CASSLGQGVGIEQFF
TRBV5-6,.,CASSFPAPGGHRTDTQYF
TRBV2,.,CASSQLANNEQFF
TRBV5-6,.,CASSPTVGEQYF
TRBV30,few,CAWSQVGLNTEAFF
TRBV24-1,.,CATSDTGQGAGETQYF
TRBV6-1,.,CASSRDRGTLGTGELFF